This T cell receptor beta chain was identified during a study of T cells after yellow fever vaccination. In regard to this clonotype: The antigen is unknown.

Germline V gene sequence: CDR1 LGHDT, CDR2 YNNKEL (reference sequence). CDR3 length: 14 amino acids. The germline V and J ends were trimmed by 3 bases and 6 bases, with 12 bases remaining between them. Study conclusions and caveats: The appearance of a small share of clonotypes in both CD4 and CD8 compartments was observed.

TCRdb ran MiXCR on the 5' RACE reads and lists one entry per CDR3 protein. This sample carries about 400,000 distinct CDR3 sequences, about 6.2% of them seen once, and the ten largest clones take approximately 15%. This clonotype originated in a man aged 25-40 years who received the YFV17D yellow fever vaccine. V gene TRBV3-1 combines with J gene TRBJ1-5; maybe TRBD1 (6 bases). The sequenced sample was PBMCs, obtained 5 days after the yellow fever booster vaccination. The CDR3 DNA reads TGTGCCAGCAGCCAGAAAGGGGGTTCTCAGCCCCAGCATTTT. It translates to CASSQKGGSQPQHF. Filled out from reference TRBV3-1 and TRBJ1-5, the complete variable domain reads DTAVSQTPKYLVTQMGNDKSIKCEQNLGHDTMYWYKQDSKKFLKIMFSYNNKELIINETVPNRFSPKSPDKAHLNLHINSLELGDSAVYFCASSQKGGSQPQHFGDGTRLSIL.